One sample yielded the 22 T cell receptor beta chains listed below, sequenced in a study of blood T cell repertoires in COVID-19. The assay was immunoSEQ multiplex PCR, and TCRdb's table has in-frame clones only and misses some. This sample has hundreds of thousands of clones; roughly 89% occur once, and the top ten carry 1.5% to 2%. Material for sequencing was PBMCs or T cells enriched from blood (not recorded which). These receptors were collected from a woman aged 18-29 years with acute COVID-19.

This clone was picked up one time. The chain is built from TRBV27 and TRBJ2-2, with TRBD1 matching 7 bases. Germline trimming cut 4 bases from V and 1 base from J; bases unmatched to any gene: 6. In germline, CDR1 is MNHEY, CDR2 SMNVEV (reference sequence). The CDR3 is 16 amino acids. CDR3 DNA: TGTGCCAGCAGTTGGGCAGGGACAGTGAACACCGGGGAGCTGTTTTTT. It encodes CASSWAGTVNTGELFF.

V and J are TRBV14 and TRBJ2-1; 8 nucleotides match TRBD2. Germline assignment: CDR1 SGHDN and CDR2 FVKESK. The CDR3 has 16 amino acids. Trimming cost V 2 bases and J 2 bases; bases outside gene matches: 5. Here the CDR3 reads CASSQKRGQAYNEQFF. The CDR3 region has the DNA TGTGCCAGCAGCCAAAAGCGGGGGCAAGCCTACAATGAGCAGTTCTTC.

The rearrangement uses TRBV14 and TRBJ1-6; D possibly corresponds to TRBD1 (5 bases). The CDR3 runs to 15 residues. The ends were cut back, 4 bases at V and 5 bases at J, with 12 bases in the middle. From germline, CDR1 is SGHDN and CDR2 FVKESK. In DNA form, the CDR3 reads TGTGCCAGCAGCCTGGGACTTTGGAATAATTCACCCCTCCACTTT. This sequence encodes CASSLGLWNNSPLHF.

The chain couples TRBV11-2 to TRBJ2-3; D not certain. Trimming left V 3 bases short and J 0 bases short, with 7 bases between. From germline, CDR1 is SGHAT and CDR2 FQNNGV. The CDR3 sequence is 14 residues long. The CDR3 DNA sequence: TGTGCCAGCAGCTTGGCAGTGAGCACAGATACGCAGTATTTT. Translation gives CASSLAVSTDTQYF.

The rearrangement uses TRBV19 and TRBJ1-1, with TRBD1 identical over 10 bases. V shed 6 bases, J shed 4 bases, and the junction held 11 bases outside the gene matches. This CDR3 region has 16 residues. CDR1 and CDR2 (germline): LNHDA, SQIVND (reference sequence). The CDR3 DNA reads TGTGCCAGTAGCCCCATTTTGGGGACAGGGGCCACTGAAGCTTTCTTT. It specifies CASSPILGTGATEAFF.

The chain recombines TRBV9 with TRBJ2-2; 10 bases fit TRBD1. The germline V gene has CDR1 SGDLS and CDR2 YYNGEE. The trim removed 2 bases at V and 7 bases at J, leaving 5 bases unmatched. The CDR3 is made up of 15 amino acids. CDR3 nucleotides: TGTGCCAGCAGCGTCGGACAGGGGGTTCTCGGGGAGCTGTTTTTT. It specifies CASSVGQGVLGELFF.

CDR3 bases: TGTGCCAGCAGTTTACGGGGGGGCGGCAATCAGCCCCAGCATTTT. Its protein product is CASSLRGGGNQPQHF. The chain is built from TRBV27 and TRBJ1-5, with TRBD1 as a possible D gene (6 bases). The germline V gene has CDR1 MNHEY and CDR2 SMNVEV (reference sequence). This CDR3 is built from 15 residues. With 2 bases removed from V and 2 bases from J, the gap between germline ends came to 10 bases.

The chain combines TRBV24-1 with TRBJ1-2; 7 bases fit TRBD1. The CDR3 contains 21 residues. Germline lookup yields CDR1 KGHDR and CDR2 SFDVKD. The J segment lost 3 bases and the V segment lost 1 base, leaving 22 bases of the junction unmatched. The CDR3 here is CATSDLPGTAPPLLFYYGYTF. DNA for the CDR3: TGTGCCACCAGTGATTTACCCGGGACAGCTCCCCCACTCCTTTTTTACTATGGCTACACCTTC.

The chain carries TRBV11-2 and TRBJ2-1, with 8 nucleotides matching TRBD2. The CDR3 is 17 amino acids. The V segment lost 4 bases and the J segment 8 bases; nucleotides outside the gene matches: 16. Per germline, CDR1 SGHAT and CDR2 FQNNGV. In DNA, the CDR3 is TGTGCCAGCAGCTCCATGGGGAGCGGGAGAGGAGGCTATGAGCAGTTCTTC. Protein sequence: CASSSMGSGRGGYEQFF.

The chain recombines TRBV14 with TRBJ2-7; TRBD2 agrees at 7 bases. The V gene's germline CDR1 is SGHDN and CDR2 FVKESK. V was clipped by 1 base and J by 1 base; unmatched bases: 7. The CDR3 covers 16 residues. The chain's CDR3 is CASSQVKGRGSYEQYF. The CDR3 DNA sequence: TGTGCCAGCAGCCAAGTTAAGGGGAGGGGATCCTACGAGCAGTACTTC.

The chain recombines TRBV19 with TRBJ1-1; D is ambiguous. The V gene lost 6 bases and the J gene lost 1 base, with 9 bases spanning the gap. The CDR3 runs to 13 residues. CDR1 LNHDA and CDR2 SQIVND come from the germline V gene (reference sequence). CDR3 nucleotides: TGTGCCAGTAGCCAATCCGGGAACACTGAAGCTTTCTTT. It yields the protein CASSQSGNTEAFF.

This rearrangement joins TRBV4-2 to TRBJ1-5, with a tentative D call TRBD1 (6 bases). The ends were cut back, 3 bases at V and 4 bases at J, with 16 bases in the middle. Germline V CDR1 and CDR2: LGHNA, YNFKEQ. CDR3 length: 16 amino acids. CDR3 nucleotides: TGTGCCAGCAGCCACGACGCGGACAGCCGTAATCAGCCCCAGCATTTT. Translated, it gives CASSHDADSRNQPQHF.

This chain links TRBV25-1 with TRBJ1-5; D remains unclear. Germline lookup yields CDR1 MGHDK and CDR2 SYGVNS. The V gene lost 6 bases and the J gene lost 2 bases, with 11 bases spanning the gap. The length of the CDR3 is 14 residues. The CDR3 DNA is TGTGCCAGCAGCGCGAACGGGGGCAATCAGCCCCAGCATTTT. It encodes CASSANGGNQPQHF.

V and J are TRBV4-1 and TRBJ2-1; a weak D match, TRBD2 (5 bases). The CDR3 has 16 residues. The germline V and J ends were trimmed by 4 bases and 0 bases, with 13 bases remaining between them. The V gene's germline CDR1 is MGHRA and CDR2 YSYEKL. CDR3 protein: CASSLQRTSSYNEQFF. The CDR3 nucleotides read TGCGCCAGCAGCCTCCAGCGGACGAGCTCCTACAATGAGCAGTTCTTC.

The CDR3 bases are TGTGCCAGCAGTGGGGGACTAGACTTCTCAGATACGCAGTATTTT. Translation gives CASSGGLDFSDTQYF. J is TRBJ2-3 and V is TRBV2; 8 nucleotides agree with TRBD2. Trimming cost V 4 bases and J 4 bases; bases outside gene matches: 7. Looked up from germline, CDR1 is SNHLY and CDR2 is FYNNEI. The CDR3 consists of 15 residues.

The gene calls are TRBV28 and TRBJ2-7; a possible D gene is TRBD1 (5 bases). Trimming took 7 bases from V and 2 from J, leaving 12 bases between them. The CDR3 has 13 amino acids. In germline, CDR1 is MDHEN, CDR2 SYDVKM. Here the CDR3 DNA reads TGTGCCAGCATGATGGACACCACCTACGAGCAGTACTTC. This encodes CASMMDTTYEQYF.

Comments on this clone: This sample includes further DNA sequences coding for the same CDR3. This chain joins TRBV4-3 and TRBJ2-1; TRBD2 is a possible D gene (5 bases). The CDR3 spans 15 residues. V was cut by 1 base and J by 2 bases, with 9 bases left in between. CDR1 LGHNA and CDR2 YSLEER come from the germline V gene. The CDR3 sequence: CASSQGSGTYNEQFF. The DNA of the CDR3 is TGCGCCAGCAGCCAAGGAAGCGGTACCTACAATGAGCAGTTCTTC.

The J gene is TRBJ2-5, the V gene TRBV7-2, with D unclear. Germline V CDR1 and CDR2: SGHTA, FQGNSA. The V end lost 4 bases, the J end lost 5 bases, and 20 bases lay between the germline ends. The CDR3 length is 16 residues. The CDR3 spells CASSSLPVLAEETQYF. CDR3 in DNA: TGTGCCAGCAGCTCTCTCCCTGTATTAGCAGAGGAGACCCAGTACTTC. Supplemented by reference TRBV7-2 and TRBJ2-5, the full variable domain reads GAGVSQSPSNKVTEKGKDVELRCDPISGHTALYWYRQSLGQGLEFLIYFQGNSAPDKSGLPSDRFSAERTGGSVSTLTIQRTQQEDSAVYLCASSSLPVLAEETQYFGPGTRLLVL.

This sequence joins TRBV5-5 and TRBJ2-3; 7 bases agree with TRBD2. V dropped 9 bases and J dropped 4; count of bases not matched to a gene: 14. Looked up from germline, CDR1 is SGHKS and CDR2 is YYEKEE (reference sequence). The CDR3 is 15 residues long. The CDR3 DNA is TGTGCCACTACCTCGTTGGCGGGAGTATCAGATACGCAGTATTTT. Its protein product is CATTSLAGVSDTQYF.

This sequence joins TRBV19 and TRBJ2-1; TRBD1 is a possible D gene (5 bases). In germline, CDR1 is LNHDA, CDR2 SQIVND (reference sequence). V gave up 3 bases and J gave up 3 bases, with 12 bases separating them. The CDR3 runs to 15 residues. The CDR3 reads CASSITGPIYNEQFF. CDR3 DNA sequence: TGTGCCAGTAGTATCACAGGACCTATCTACAATGAGCAGTTCTTC.

The CDR3 DNA reads TGTGCCAGCAGTGAAGACGGGACAGGGCAATATAGCAATCAGCCCCAGCATTTT. This gives the protein CASSEDGTGQYSNQPQHF. The V gene is TRBV6-1, the J gene TRBJ1-5; 9 bases map to TRBD1. The CDR3 sequence is 18 residues long. Germline-derived CDR1 and CDR2 are MNHNS and SASEGT. V was clipped by 1 base and J by 0 bases; unmatched bases: 7.

The V gene is TRBV4-1, the J gene TRBJ2-2; 11 nucleotides line up with TRBD2. Trimming removed 1 base from V and 6 bases from J; junction bases left unmatched: 7. The germline V gene has CDR1 MGHRA and CDR2 YSYEKL. This CDR3 contains 17 residues. The CDR3 nucleotides read TGCGCCAGCAGCCAAGGGTTTAGCGGGAGGGGGCCCGGGGAGCTGTTTTTT. Its protein is CASSQGFSGRGPGELFF.